Listed below are T cell receptor beta chains from one sample, sequenced in a study of cytomegalovirus exposure and HLA in healthy donors. Clones were sequenced by immunoSEQ multiplex PCR, and TCRdb holds only the in-frame ones, with some missing. The repertoire holds approximately 180,000 clones, around 80% seen once, with around 1% in the top ten. The sample was PBMCs. The origin of the receptors is a woman in her forties in good health and CMV-seronegative. Each CDR3 is given with its conserved first and last residue. Each record gives: J gene, D gene, clone size, V gene, CDR3 DNA, CDR3 protein. D genes are given only for firm matches. Clone size is given for some rows only: seen once, a few or many times, or a class if the clone is expanded.

>TRBJ2-3|TRBD1|-|TRBV2
TGTGCCAGCCACAGGGGGAATCGGGATACGCAGTATTTT
CASHRGNRDTQYF
>TRBJ1-1|-|-|TRBV19
TGTGCCAGTATCGCAGGCAACACTGAGGCTTTCTTT
CASIAGNTEAFF
>TRBJ2-2|TRBD2|-|TRBV30
TGTGCCTGGAGGGTAGCGGGAGTGAACACCGGGGAGCTGTTTTTT
CAWRVAGVNTGELFF
>TRBJ2-3|-|-|TRBV9
TGTGCCAGCAACCGTCTTGGGGGGACCACAGATACGCAGTATTTT
CASNRLGGTTDTQYF
>TRBJ2-2|-|-|TRBV14
TGTGCCAGCAGCCAAGATCTTGCAGGGACGAACACCGGGGAGCTGTTTTTT
CASSQDLAGTNTGELFF
>TRBJ1-1|-|-|TRBV19
TGTGCCAGTACCCTCCGGGGGGGAGAGAACACTGAAGCTTTCTTT
CASTLRGGENTEAFF
>TRBJ1-5|-|-|TRBV5-6
TGTGCCAGCAGCTTGTTAGGGCGGGCCCAGCATTTT
CASSLLGRAQHF
>TRBJ2-1|TRBD2|-|TRBV7-3
TGTGCCAGCAGCTTAGACCGGACTAGCGGGAGGTTGGGTGAGCAGTTCTTC
CASSLDRTSGRLGEQFF
>TRBJ2-1|TRBD2|-|TRBV5-1
TGCGCCAGCAGCTTGGCTCCGCTAGCGGGAGGTGGTGAGCAGTTCTTC
CASSLAPLAGGGEQFF
>TRBJ2-3|-|few|TRBV5-6
TGTGCCAGCAGCTTGGCGCGGAAACGGAGCACAGATACGCAGTATTTT
CASSLARKRSTDTQYF
>TRBJ2-3|-|-|TRBV7-2
TGTGCCAGCAGCTCGGTAGCAGAAAACACAGATACGCAGTATTTT
CASSSVAENTDTQYF
>TRBJ2-4|TRBD1|-|TRBV5-1
TGCGCCAGCAGCGACCGGACAGGGGGGAACATTCAGTACTTC
CASSDRTGGNIQYF
>TRBJ2-2|-|-|TRBV7-2
TGTGCCAGCAGCCCCCGGCGGTTGAGCACCGGGGAGCTGTTTTTT
CASSPRRLSTGELFF
>TRBJ1-1|TRBD1|-|TRBV7-9
TGTGCGACTGGGGACAGGACTGAAGCTTTCTTT
CATGDRTEAFF
>TRBJ2-3|TRBD2|-|TRBV7-2
TGTGCCAGCAGCCACAAGGGTCCTAGCGGGAGGATGCTGACAGATACGCAGTATTTT
CASSHKGPSGRMLTDTQYF
>TRBJ1-4|-|-|TRBV7-9
TGTGCCAGCAGCTCGGGGGGGGGAACTAATGAAAAACTGTTTTTT
CASSSGGGTNEKLFF
>TRBJ1-5|TRBD1|few|TRBV2
TGTGCCAGCAGTGGGGACAGGGCGGGTCATCAGCCCCAGCATTTT
CASSGDRAGHQPQHF
>TRBJ1-1|-|-|TRBV29-1
TGCAGCGTTGGGTGGCAGGGGACTGAAGCTTTCTTT
CSVGWQGTEAFF
>TRBJ2-7|TRBD1|-|TRBV2
TGTGCCAGCAGTACAGGGGGCGATCTCTACGAGCAGTACTTC
CASSTGGDLYEQYF
>TRBJ1-4|-|-|TRBV6-5
TGTGCCAGCAGTTCCAGGGGATCGGGTGAAAAACTGTTTTTT
CASSSRGSGEKLFF
>TRBJ2-7|TRBD2|-|TRBV5-6
TGTGCCAGCAGCTTGGTAGCGGGCATCTACGAGCAGTACTTC
CASSLVAGIYEQYF
>TRBJ2-4|TRBD1|once|TRBV19
TGTGCCAGTAGGGGACAGGGGGCGGCCAAAAACATTCAGTACTTC
CASRGQGAAKNIQYF
>TRBJ2-7|-|-|TRBV7-9
TGTGCAGGGGCCGCGGGACCCTTTTACGAGCAGTACTTC
CAGAAGPFYEQYF
>TRBJ2-2|-|once|TRBV5-4
TGTGCCAGCAGCTTGTTTCCCTACGGGGAGCTGCTTTTT
CASSLFPYGELLF
>TRBJ1-3|-|-|TRBV30
TGTGCCTGGGGGAGGGCTGGAAACACCATATATTTT
CAWGRAGNTIYF
>TRBJ2-1|TRBD2|-|TRBV19
TGTGCCAGTAGGGACATAGCGGGAGTTGCCTACAATGAGCAGTTCTTC
CASRDIAGVAYNEQFF
>TRBJ2-7|TRBD1|-|TRBV7-8
TGTGCCAGCAGCCCATCGGACAGGGGTTACGAGCAGTACTTC
CASSPSDRGYEQYF
>TRBJ1-2|TRBD1|-|TRBV10-3
TGTGCCATCAGTGAGGGACAGGGACCGTATGGCTACACCTTC
CAISEGQGPYGYTF
>TRBJ2-3|-|-|TRBV7-3
TGTGCCAGCAGCCAGCTAGGGGGGGCAGATACGCAGTATTTT
CASSQLGGADTQYF
>TRBJ1-1|-|-|TRBV7-8
TGTGCCAGCAGCTATAACTTTAGGGCGGGGAATGAAGCTTTCTTT
CASSYNFRAGNEAFF
>TRBJ2-3|-|-|TRBV19
TGTGCCAGTGGGGTGGGAGGAGCGACAGATACGCAGTATTTT
CASGVGGATDTQYF
>TRBJ2-1|-|-|TRBV2
TGTGCCAGCAGTAGGACCGAGCGGGACAATGAGCAGTTCTTC
CASSRTERDNEQFF
>TRBJ2-3|-|-|TRBV5-6
TGTGCCAGCAGCGGAACAGAAACAGATACGCAGTATTTT
CASSGTETDTQYF
>TRBJ2-1|TRBD2|-|TRBV6-6
TGTGCCAGCAGTAGGACTAGCGGGAGAGATTTCTTC
CASSRTSGRDFF
>TRBJ1-2|TRBD1|once|TRBV18
TGTGCCAGCTCACCTGCCGAGAGGTGGGACAGGGTGAGAAATGGCTACACCTTC
CASSPAERWDRVRNGYTF
>TRBJ1-1|-|-|TRBV27
TGTGCCAGCAGTTTATACGGGTCTCTCCGGACTGAAGCTTTCTTT
CASSLYGSLRTEAFF
>TRBJ2-7|TRBD2|few|TRBV6-1
TGTGCCAGCCGGACTAGCGGGACCTACGAGCAGTACTTC
CASRTSGTYEQYF
>TRBJ1-2|-|-|TRBV5-4
TGTGCCAGCAGCCCCCAACTGACAGAGCTCTATGGCTACACCTTC
CASSPQLTELYGYTF
>TRBJ2-3|TRBD2|-|TRBV10-3
TGTGCCATCGGTCCGGGAGGACTAGATGGCACAGATACGCAGTATTTT
CAIGPGGLDGTDTQYF
>TRBJ2-6|TRBD2|-|TRBV4-3
TGCGCCAGCAGCCAAGATCGCGGGACTAGCGTGTCCAACGTCCTGACTTTC
CASSQDRGTSVSNVLTF
>TRBJ2-1|-|-|TRBV7-3
TGTGCCAGCGATGCTCCACTTGGGAGCGAGTACAATGAGCAGTTCTTC
CASDAPLGSEYNEQFF
>TRBJ1-1|-|-|TRBV12-5
TGTGCTAGTGGTTTGCGGGGTGGAACTGAAGCTTTCTTT
CASGLRGGTEAFF
>TRBJ1-3|-|-|TRBV29-1
TGCAGCGCCCTCTGGGGCGGCCTCCAACATTTT
CSALWGGLQHF
>TRBJ2-1|TRBD2|-|TRBV30
TGTGCCTGGAGACGGGGGGGATCGGGGAATGAGCAGTTCTTC
CAWRRGGSGNEQFF
>TRBJ2-5|TRBD1|-|TRBV5-4
TGTGCCAGCAGCTCGACTACAGGGGGAGAGACCCAGTACTTC
CASSSTTGGETQYF
>TRBJ1-2|TRBD1|-|TRBV30
TGTGCCTGGAGGGCAGGGGGGTACGCCTTC
CAWRAGGYAF
>TRBJ1-1|TRBD1|few|TRBV19
TGTGCCAGTAGTATCTTAAACGGACAGGGAATAAAAAACACTGAAGCTTTCTTT
CASSILNGQGIKNTEAFF
>TRBJ1-3|-|-|TRBV7-2
TGTGCCAGCAGCTTAGCCGGCGGAAACTCTGGAAACACCATATATTTT
CASSLAGGNSGNTIYF
>TRBJ1-3|-|-|TRBV6-1
TGTGCCAGCAGTGAAGCGCTAGTTTATAGGGGAAACACCATATATTTT
CASSEALVYRGNTIYF
>TRBJ2-5|-|-|TRBV27
TGTGCCAGCAGTTTATCAGAAGGGGTCGACGGGACCCAGTACTTC
CASSLSEGVDGTQYF
>TRBJ2-1|-|-|TRBV21-1
TGTGCCAGCAGCACCCCTAGCGGGGCCCACAATGAGCAGTTCTTC
CASSTPSGAHNEQFF
>TRBJ2-5|-|-|TRBV2
TGTGCCAGCAGTTATTGGACTAAAGAGACCCAGTACTTC
CASSYWTKETQYF
>TRBJ2-2|TRBD1|-|TRBV9
TGTGCCAGCAGCGTTGGTGACAGGGTTGGAAGGGAGCTGTTTTTT
CASSVGDRVGRELFF
>TRBJ1-1|-|-|TRBV5-1
TGCGCCAGCACCACCAGAGGGAGGGTATGGACTGAAGCTTTCTTT
CASTTRGRVWTEAFF
>TRBJ1-1|-|-|TRBV5-1
TGCGCCAGCATTCCGGGGTCCCAAATTGGGACTGAAGCTTTCTTT
CASIPGSQIGTEAFF
>TRBJ2-1|TRBD2|-|TRBV29-1
TGCAGCGTTGAATATCCTAGCGGAACCTACAATGAGCAGTTCTTC
CSVEYPSGTYNEQFF
>TRBJ1-3|-|-|TRBV19
TGTGCCAGTAGTATAGCCAGTGCTGGAAACACCATATATTTT
CASSIASAGNTIYF
>TRBJ1-2|-|few|TRBV19
TGTGCCAGTAACACAGGGAACTATGGCTACACCTTC
CASNTGNYGYTF
>TRBJ2-1|TRBD2|once|TRBV30
TGTGCCTGGAGTGTAGCGGGGACTGAGCAGTTCTTC
CAWSVAGTEQFF
>TRBJ2-1|-|-|TRBV6-5
TGTGCCAGCAGCCGGGATGGGGTCAATGAGCAGTTCTTC
CASSRDGVNEQFF